This T cell receptor beta chain was captured in a study of shared clonotypes between healthy human individuals. Study context: Donors, aged 18 to 49, were a couple of women and three men. Researchers assigned three CD4 naive, three CD4 memory, two CD8 naive and one CD8 memory plate to each donor. Study-level results: Rarefaction gave evidence that sorted-subset sequencing remained incomplete despite large depth. Several donors shared 5% to 5.5% of their naive CD4 clonotypes.

The CDR3 runs 15 residues. Germline V gives CDR1 SGHRS, CDR2 YFSETQ. Between the trimmed V and J ends, which lost 2 bases and 7 bases, there was a span of 16 bases. TCRdb's copy holds only in-frame clones and misses some; the assay was immunoSEQ multiplex PCR. The table includes about 980,000 clones, about 80% detected once. Note on this clone: Its specificity is not known.

Source material: memory CD4+ T cells sorted from blood. The subset: CD45RA-negative fraction. The origin of this receptor is a man aged 18-30 years in good health. V usage is TRBV5-1 and J usage is TRBJ2-1; weak D call: TRBD2 (6 bases). Here the CDR3 DNA reads TGCGCCAGCAGCTTCGAAAAGCCCAGCGGGAATGAGCAGTTCTTC. This gives the protein CASSFEKPSGNEQFF.